The clone carrying this TCR beta chain showed up just a few times. The study used a library that attached unique molecular identifiers to individual cDNA molecules. From the RACE reads, TCRdb called clonotypes with MiXCR, one entry per CDR3 protein. The sample has 75,000 to 100,000 distinct CDR3 sequences, around 12% seen once. The CDR3 sequence is 16 residues long. The germline gives CDR1 KGHSH, CDR2 LQKENI. V lost 3 bases, J lost 5 bases, and 17 bases lay in between. The data belong to a study of human T cells and chemical hapten exposure. Documented time point: patch test 1, 2 weeks after DPC sensitization. As to treatment: therapeutic diphenylcyclopropenone sensitization with weekly scalp DPC.

This receptor was identified in a woman aged 40 to 50 with alopecia areata. Some clones in this sample may be carry-over from other donors' samples. Material: whole blood, obtained in connection with sensitization to the hapten diphenylcyclopropenone (DPC). This chain links TRBV18 with TRBJ1-5; the D gene is possibly TRBD1 (6 bases). The CDR3 loop is CASSPSQGQFYQPQHF. The CDR3 DNA is TGTGCCAGCTCACCCTCCCAAGGACAGTTCTATCAGCCCCAGCATTTT.